This passage covers 12 T cell receptor beta chains from one sample sequenced in a study of cytotoxic CD8 clonotypes in ibrutinib-treated CLL. Assay used: immunoSEQ multiplex PCR; TCRdb lists only in-frame clones, some missing. The sample contains around 97,000 clones, about 78% of which appear only once. The sequencing here drew on PBMCs, taken after 12 months of ibrutinib treatment. The receptors stem from a human donor with chronic lymphocytic leukemia.

This clone was picked up one time. V and J are TRBV5-1 and TRBJ2-5; 11 bases match TRBD2. The CDR3 consists of 15 residues. V lost 4 bases, J lost 7 bases, and 9 bases stayed unmatched. Germline CDR1 SGHRS, CDR2 YFSETQ. This chain's CDR3 is CASSKGTSGAGTQYF. The CDR3 nucleotides are TGCGCCAGCAGCAAGGGGACTAGCGGTGCGGGGACCCAGTACTTC.

The V and J genes are TRBV6-6 and TRBJ1-6; TRBD1 is a possible D gene (5 bases). Germline V gene data show CDR1 as MNHNY and CDR2 as SVGAGI (reference sequence). The CDR3 runs to 15 residues. V lost 7 bases, J lost 6 bases, and 16 bases lay in between. The CDR3 sequence is CASIGESLVNSPLHF. In DNA form, the CDR3 reads TGTGCCAGCATAGGGGAGTCCCTTGTTAATTCACCCCTCCACTTT.

The chain joins TRBV30 to TRBJ2-1; D is ambiguous. The CDR3 extends over 12 amino acids. Germline CDR1 and CDR2: GTSNPN and SVGIG (reference sequence). The V and J ends lost 5 bases and 0 bases respectively, with 5 bases between them. The CDR3 region is CAWAVSYNEQFF. DNA of the CDR3: TGTGCCTGGGCCGTCTCCTACAATGAGCAGTTCTTC.

The chain carries TRBV28 and TRBJ2-3; D is unclear. This CDR3 comprises 14 residues. CDR1 and CDR2 from the germline V gene are MDHEN and SYDVKM. Trimming took off 6 bases at V and 7 bases at J, with 17 bases between the two ends. DNA of the CDR3: TGTGCCAGCAGAGAGACGGCGCCGGCGTATACGCAGTATTTT. Amino acids: CASRETAPAYTQYF.

The V and J genes are TRBV2 and TRBJ1-5; no clear D gene. The CDR3 consists of 15 residues. V was pared by 2 bases and J by 4 bases, with 12 bases between. From germline, CDR1 is SNHLY and CDR2 FYNNEI. The CDR3 is CASSETGFGNQPQHF. The CDR3 DNA is TGTGCCAGCAGTGAAACGGGCTTTGGGAATCAGCCCCAGCATTTT. Supplemented by reference TRBV2 and TRBJ1-5, the full variable domain reads EPEVTQTPSHQVTQMGQEVILRCVPISNHLYFYWYRQILGQKVEFLVSFYNNEISEKSEIFDDQFSVERPDGSNFTLKIRSTKLEDSAMYFCASSETGFGNQPQHFGDGTRLSIL.

This clone qualifies as medium-sized. V and J are TRBV14 and TRBJ2-7, with D uncertain. Trimming pared 0 bases from V and 2 bases from J, leaving 11 bases between. CDR1 is SGHDN and CDR2 is FVKESK in the germline V gene. The CDR3 has 15 amino acids. CDR3: CASSQENAYPYEQYF. In nucleotides, the CDR3 is TGTGCCAGCAGCCAAGAAAACGCGTACCCCTACGAGCAGTACTTC. The full variable domain, rest sourced from reference TRBV14 and TRBJ2-7, is EAGVTQFPSHSVIEKGQTVTLRCDPISGHDNLYWYRRVMGKEIKFLLHFVKESKQDESGMPNNRFLAERTGGTYSTLKVQPAELEDSGVYFCASSQENAYPYEQYFGPGTRLTVT.

The chain recombines TRBV7-9 with TRBJ2-7; D may be TRBD2 (6 bases). The CDR3 covers 15 residues. V was cut by 3 bases and J by 9 bases, with 21 bases left in between. CDR1 is SEHNR, CDR2 FQNEAQ, per germline (reference sequence). The CDR3 reads CASSLGTGLTVGQYF. The CDR3 nucleotides are TGTGCCAGCAGCTTGGGCACGGGACTGACGGTGGGGCAGTACTTC. Supplemented by reference TRBV7-9 and TRBJ2-7, the full variable domain reads DTGVSQNPRHKITKRGQNVTFRCDPISEHNRLYWYRQTLGQGPEFLTYFQNEAQLEKSRLLSDRFSAERPKGSFSTLEIQRTEQGDSAMYLCASSLGTGLTVGQYFGPGTRLTVT.

CDR3: CASSFEAGPTYEQYF. CDR3 DNA: TGTGCCAGCAGCTTTGAGGCAGGGCCTACCTACGAGCAGTACTTC. The rearrangement joins TRBV11-3 to TRBJ2-7; tentatively, D is TRBD1 (5 bases). The V end was cut by 3 bases, the J end by 2 bases, with 14 bases between. The CDR3 is 15 residues long. The germline CDR1 and CDR2 sequences are SGHNT and YENEEA.

The chain employs TRBV11-3 and TRBJ1-5; 7 positions match TRBD1. The germline gives CDR1 SGHNT, CDR2 YENEEA. With V trimmed by 2 bases and J by 3 bases, 7 bases remained unmatched. CDR3 size: 16 residues. CDR3 residues: CASSLTQGGSNQPQHF. In nucleotides, the CDR3 is TGTGCCAGCAGCTTAACCCAGGGGGGGTCCAATCAGCCCCAGCATTTT.

V usage is TRBV18 and J usage is TRBJ1-1, with D possibly matching TRBD1 (5 bases). CDR3 length equals 14 residues. Germline V gives CDR1 KGHSH, CDR2 LQKENI. Trimming left V 3 bases short and J 1 base short, with 9 bases between. In nucleotides, the CDR3 is TGTGCCAGCTCACCGTCCAGGGCGAACACTGAAGCTTTCTTT. This encodes CASSPSRANTEAFF.

The chain links TRBV7-9 to TRBJ2-5; D remains ambiguous. The CDR3 contains 13 residues. The V gene lost 4 bases and the J gene lost 4 bases, with 10 bases spanning the gap. Germline lookup yields CDR1 SEHNR and CDR2 FQNEAQ (reference sequence). This CDR3 is CASSSPGRETQYF. The CDR3 DNA follows: TGTGCCAGCAGCTCCCCAGGCCGAGAGACCCAGTACTTC. The complete variable domain, with remaining parts taken from reference TRBV7-9 and TRBJ2-5, reads DTGVSQNPRHKITKRGQNVTFRCDPISEHNRLYWYRQTLGQGPEFLTYFQNEAQLEKSRLLSDRFSAERPKGSFSTLEIQRTEQGDSAMYLCASSSPGRETQYFGPGTRLLVL.

The chain couples TRBV30 to TRBJ2-7, with D unresolved. Germline V gene lookup returns CDR1 GTSNPN and CDR2 SVGIG (reference sequence). V was cut by 5 bases and J by 0 bases, with 14 bases left in between. The length of the CDR3 is 14 residues. The CDR3 bases are TGTGCCTGGTTGGTGTTTCTACTCTCCTACGAGCAGTACTTC. Translating gives CAWLVFLLSYEQYF.